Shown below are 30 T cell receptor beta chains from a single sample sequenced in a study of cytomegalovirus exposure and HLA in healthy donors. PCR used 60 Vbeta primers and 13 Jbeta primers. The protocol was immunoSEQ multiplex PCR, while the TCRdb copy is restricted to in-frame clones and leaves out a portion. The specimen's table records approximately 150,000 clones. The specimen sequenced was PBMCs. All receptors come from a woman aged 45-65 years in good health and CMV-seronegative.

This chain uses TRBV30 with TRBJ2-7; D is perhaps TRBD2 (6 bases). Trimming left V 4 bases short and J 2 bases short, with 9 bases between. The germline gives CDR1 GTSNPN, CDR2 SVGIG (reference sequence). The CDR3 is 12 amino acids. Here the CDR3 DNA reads TGTGCCTGGATCGGGGGAGCCTACGAGCAGTACTTC. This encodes CAWIGGAYEQYF. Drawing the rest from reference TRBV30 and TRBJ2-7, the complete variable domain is SQTIHQWPATLVQPVGSPLSLECTVEGTSNPNLYWYRQAAGRGLQLLFYSVGIGQISSEVPQNLSASRPQDRQFILSSKKLLLSDSGFYLCAWIGGAYEQYFGPGTRLTVT.

The CDR3 DNA is TGTGCCAGCAGTCCTAGGGAGCGGGGGTCAGATACGCAGTATTTT. This gives the protein CASSPRERGSDTQYF. The rearrangement uses TRBV6-1 and TRBJ2-3; 8 bases are a match to TRBD2. This CDR3 comprises 15 residues. Germline lookup yields CDR1 MNHNS and CDR2 SASEGT. V was clipped by 5 bases and J by 4 bases; unmatched bases: 8.

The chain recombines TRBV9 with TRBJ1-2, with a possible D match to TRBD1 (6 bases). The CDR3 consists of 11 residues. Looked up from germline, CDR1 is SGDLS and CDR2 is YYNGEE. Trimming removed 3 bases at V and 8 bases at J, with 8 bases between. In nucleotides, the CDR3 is TGTGCCAGCAGCGGGGGGGGCGGCTACACCTTC. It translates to CASSGGGGYTF.

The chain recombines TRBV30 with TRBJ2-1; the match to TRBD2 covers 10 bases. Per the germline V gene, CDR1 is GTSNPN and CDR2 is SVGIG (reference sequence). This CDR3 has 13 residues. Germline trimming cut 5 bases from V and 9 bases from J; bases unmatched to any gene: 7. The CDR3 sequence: CAWQREGLGEQFF. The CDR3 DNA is TGTGCCTGGCAGCGGGAGGGCTTGGGTGAGCAGTTCTTC.

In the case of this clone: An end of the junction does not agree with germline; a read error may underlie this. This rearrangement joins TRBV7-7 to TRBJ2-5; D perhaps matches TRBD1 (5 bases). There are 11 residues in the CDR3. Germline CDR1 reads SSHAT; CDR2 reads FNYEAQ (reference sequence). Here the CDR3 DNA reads TGTGCTAGCAGCCAGGGCGGGACCCAGTACTTC. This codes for CASSQGGTQYF.

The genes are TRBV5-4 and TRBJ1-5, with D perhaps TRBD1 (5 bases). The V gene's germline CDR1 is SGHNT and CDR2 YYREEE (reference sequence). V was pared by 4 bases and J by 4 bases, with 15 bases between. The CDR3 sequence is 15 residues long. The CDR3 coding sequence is TGTGCCAGCAGCCCCGGGGGGGGGTTAAATCAGCCCCAGCATTTT. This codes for CASSPGGGLNQPQHF. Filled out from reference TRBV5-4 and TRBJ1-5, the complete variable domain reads ETGVTQSPTHLIKTRGQQVTLRCSSQSGHNTVSWYQQALGQGPQFIFQYYREEENGRGNFPPRFSGLQFPNYSSELNVNALELDDSALYLCASSPGGGLNQPQHFGDGTRLSIL.

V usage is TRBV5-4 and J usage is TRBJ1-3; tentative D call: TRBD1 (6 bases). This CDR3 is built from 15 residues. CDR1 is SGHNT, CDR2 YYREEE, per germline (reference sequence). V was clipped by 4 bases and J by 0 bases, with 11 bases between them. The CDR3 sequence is CASSVGHRSGNTIYF. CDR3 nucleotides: TGTGCCAGCAGCGTGGGACACCGCTCTGGAAACACCATATATTTT. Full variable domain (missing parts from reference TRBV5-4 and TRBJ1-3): ETGVTQSPTHLIKTRGQQVTLRCSSQSGHNTVSWYQQALGQGPQFIFQYYREEENGRGNFPPRFSGLQFPNYSSELNVNALELDDSALYLCASSVGHRSGNTIYFGEGSWLTVV.

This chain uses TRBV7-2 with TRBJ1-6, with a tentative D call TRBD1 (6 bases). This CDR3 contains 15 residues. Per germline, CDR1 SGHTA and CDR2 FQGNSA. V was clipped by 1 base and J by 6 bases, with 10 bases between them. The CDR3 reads CASSLVRGANSPLHF. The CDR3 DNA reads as TGTGCCAGCAGCTTAGTCAGGGGCGCTAATTCACCCCTCCACTTT.

The CDR3 protein is CASSVSGSDTEAFF. The DNA of the CDR3 is TGTGCCAGTAGTGTCTCTGGGAGTGACACTGAAGCTTTCTTT. The V and J genes are TRBV19 and TRBJ1-1; D is unclear. Germline CDR1 is LNHDA and CDR2 is SQIVND (reference sequence). The CDR3 extends over 14 amino acids. Trimming cost V 5 bases and J 3 bases, with 13 bases left between them.

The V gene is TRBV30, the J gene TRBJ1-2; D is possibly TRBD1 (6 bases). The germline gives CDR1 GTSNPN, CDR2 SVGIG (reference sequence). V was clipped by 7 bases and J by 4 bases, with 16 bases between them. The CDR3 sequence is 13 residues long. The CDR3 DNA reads TGTGCCTCCCCGAGGGGGTTACGCTATGGCTACACCTTC. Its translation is CASPRGLRYGYTF.

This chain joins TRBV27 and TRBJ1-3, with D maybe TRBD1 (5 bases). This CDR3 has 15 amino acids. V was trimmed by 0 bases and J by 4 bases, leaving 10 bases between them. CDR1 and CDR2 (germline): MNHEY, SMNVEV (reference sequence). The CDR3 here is CASSLSRAAGNTIYF. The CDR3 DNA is TGTGCCAGCAGTTTATCCAGGGCAGCGGGAAACACCATATATTTT.

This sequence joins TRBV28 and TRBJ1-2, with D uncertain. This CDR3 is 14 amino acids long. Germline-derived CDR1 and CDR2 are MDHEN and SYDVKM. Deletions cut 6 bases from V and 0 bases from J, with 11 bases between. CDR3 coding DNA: TGTGCCAGCAGGCCTCTTCTACCTAACTATGGCTACACCTTC. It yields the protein CASRPLLPNYGYTF.

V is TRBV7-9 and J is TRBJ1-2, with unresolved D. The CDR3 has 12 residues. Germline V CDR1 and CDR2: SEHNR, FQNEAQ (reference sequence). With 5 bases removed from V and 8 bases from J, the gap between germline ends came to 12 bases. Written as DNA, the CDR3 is TGTGCCAGCAGCCCACTTAATTCCGGCTACACCTTC. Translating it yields CASSPLNSGYTF.

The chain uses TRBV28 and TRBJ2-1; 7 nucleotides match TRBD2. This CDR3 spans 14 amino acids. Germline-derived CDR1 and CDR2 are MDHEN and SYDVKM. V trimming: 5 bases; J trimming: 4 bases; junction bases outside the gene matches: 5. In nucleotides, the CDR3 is TGTGCCAGCAGTCCCCCCGGGAGGTACAATGAGCAGTTCTTC. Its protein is CASSPPGRYNEQFF. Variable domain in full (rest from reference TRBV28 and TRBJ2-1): DVKVTQSSRYLVKRTGEKVFLECVQDMDHENMFWYRQDPGLGLRLIYFSYDVKMKEKGDIPEGYSVSREKKERFSLILESASTNQTSMYLCASSPPGRYNEQFFGPGTRLTVL.

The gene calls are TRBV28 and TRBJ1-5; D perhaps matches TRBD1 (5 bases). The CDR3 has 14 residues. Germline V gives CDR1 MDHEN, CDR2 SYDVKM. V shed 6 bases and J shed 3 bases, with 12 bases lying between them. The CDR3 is CASSHAGLNQPQHF. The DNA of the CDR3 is TGTGCCAGCAGCCACGCAGGGCTCAATCAGCCCCAGCATTTT.

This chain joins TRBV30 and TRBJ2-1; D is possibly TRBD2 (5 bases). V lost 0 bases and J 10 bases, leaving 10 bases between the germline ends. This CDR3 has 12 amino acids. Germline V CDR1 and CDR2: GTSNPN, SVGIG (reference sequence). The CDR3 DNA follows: TGTGCCTGGAGTGTACTGGCGGGCGAGCAGTTCTTC. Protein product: CAWSVLAGEQFF.

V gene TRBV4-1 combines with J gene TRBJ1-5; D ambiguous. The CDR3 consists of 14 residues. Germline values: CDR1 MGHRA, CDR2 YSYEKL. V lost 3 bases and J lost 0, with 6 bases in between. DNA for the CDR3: TGCGCCAGCAGCCACCCATTTAGCAATCAGCCCCAGCATTTT. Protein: CASSHPFSNQPQHF.

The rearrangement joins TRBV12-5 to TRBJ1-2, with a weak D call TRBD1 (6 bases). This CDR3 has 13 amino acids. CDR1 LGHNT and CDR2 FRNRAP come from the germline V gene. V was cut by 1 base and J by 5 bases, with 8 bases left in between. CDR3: CASGLDREYGYTF. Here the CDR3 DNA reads TGTGCTAGTGGTTTGGACAGGGAATATGGCTACACCTTC.

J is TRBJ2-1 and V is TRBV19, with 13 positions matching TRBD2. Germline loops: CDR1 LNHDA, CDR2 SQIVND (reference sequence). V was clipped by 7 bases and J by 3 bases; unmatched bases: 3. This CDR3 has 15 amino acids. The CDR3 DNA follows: TGTGCCAGTATTAGGACTAGCGGGAGCTACAATGAGCAGTTCTTC. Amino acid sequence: CASIRTSGSYNEQFF. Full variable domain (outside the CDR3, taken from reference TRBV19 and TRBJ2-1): DGGITQSPKYLFRKEGQNVTLSCEQNLNHDAMYWYRQDPGQGLRLIYYSQIVNDFQKGDIAEGYSVSREKKESFPLTVTSAQKNPTAFYLCASIRTSGSYNEQFFGPGTRLTVL.

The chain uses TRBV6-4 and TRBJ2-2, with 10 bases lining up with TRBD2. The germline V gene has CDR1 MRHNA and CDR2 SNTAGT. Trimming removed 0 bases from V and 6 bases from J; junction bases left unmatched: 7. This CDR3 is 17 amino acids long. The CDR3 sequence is CASSDSAGGLFSGELFF. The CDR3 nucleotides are TGTGCCAGCAGTGACTCAGCGGGAGGGTTATTTTCCGGGGAGCTGTTTTTT.

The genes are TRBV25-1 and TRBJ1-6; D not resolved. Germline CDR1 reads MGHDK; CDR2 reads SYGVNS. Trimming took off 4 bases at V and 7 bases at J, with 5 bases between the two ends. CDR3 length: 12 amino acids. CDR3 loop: CASSVGNSPLHF. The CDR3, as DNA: TGTGCCAGCAGTGTGGGCAATTCACCCCTCCACTTT. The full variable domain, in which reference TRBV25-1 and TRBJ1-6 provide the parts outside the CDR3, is EADIYQTPRYLVIGTGKKITLECSQTMGHDKMYWYQQDPGMELHLIHYSYGVNSTEKGDLSSESTVSRIRTEHFPLTLESARPSHTSQYLCASSVGNSPLHFGNGTRLTVT.

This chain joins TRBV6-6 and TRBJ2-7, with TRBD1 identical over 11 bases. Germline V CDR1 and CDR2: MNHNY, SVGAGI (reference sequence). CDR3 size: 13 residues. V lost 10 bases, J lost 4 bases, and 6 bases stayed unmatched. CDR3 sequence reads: CATRDRGNYEQYF. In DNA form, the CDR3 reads TGTGCCACTAGGGACAGGGGGAATTACGAGCAGTACTTC.

CDR3 coding DNA: TGCGCCAGCAGCCAAGAACCTGGGGGGGGGCAGTTCTTC. Translation gives CASSQEPGGGQFF. The chain couples TRBV4-3 to TRBJ2-1; TRBD2 aligns across 7 bases. Per the germline V gene, CDR1 is LGHNA and CDR2 is YSLEER. The CDR3 has 13 amino acids. The V gene end was trimmed by 0 bases and the J gene end by 12 bases; junction bases not matched to a gene: 5.

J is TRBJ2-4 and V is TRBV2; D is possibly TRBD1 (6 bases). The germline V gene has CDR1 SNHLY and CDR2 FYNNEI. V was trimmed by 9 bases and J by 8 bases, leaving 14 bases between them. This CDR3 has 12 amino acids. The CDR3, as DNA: TGTGCCAGGGGCAGGGGAGCGGACATTCAGTACTTC. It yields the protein CARGRGADIQYF.

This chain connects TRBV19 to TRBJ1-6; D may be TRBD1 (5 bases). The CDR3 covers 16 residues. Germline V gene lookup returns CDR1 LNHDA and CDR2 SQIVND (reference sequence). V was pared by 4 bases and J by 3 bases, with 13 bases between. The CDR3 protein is CASSSGRTYYNSPLHF. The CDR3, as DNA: TGTGCCAGTAGTAGTGGACGGACATACTATAATTCACCCCTCCACTTT.

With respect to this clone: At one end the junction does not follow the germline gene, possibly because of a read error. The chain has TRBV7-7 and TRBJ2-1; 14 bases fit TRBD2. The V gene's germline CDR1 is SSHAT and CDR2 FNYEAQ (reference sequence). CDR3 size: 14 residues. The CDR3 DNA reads TGTGCTAGCAGCTTAGGAGGGACTAGCGGGGGTATATTCTTC. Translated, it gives CASSLGGTSGGIFF.

Written as DNA, the CDR3 is TGTGCCAGCAGCTTGCAGGAGGGACAGTCCTATGGCTACACCTTC. Amino acid sequence: CASSLQEGQSYGYTF. The chain couples TRBV9 to TRBJ1-2; 7 bases agree with TRBD1. This CDR3 contains 15 residues. CDR1 and CDR2 (germline): SGDLS, YYNGEE. J gave up 4 bases and V 4 bases, and 10 bases lay outside the gene matches. Combining the CDR3 with reference TRBV9 and TRBJ1-2 gives the whole variable domain DSGVTQTPKHLITATGQRVTLRCSPRSGDLSVYWYQQSLDQGLQFLIQYYNGEERAKGNILERFSAQQFPDLHSELNLSSLELGDSALYFCASSLQEGQSYGYTFGSGTRLTVV.

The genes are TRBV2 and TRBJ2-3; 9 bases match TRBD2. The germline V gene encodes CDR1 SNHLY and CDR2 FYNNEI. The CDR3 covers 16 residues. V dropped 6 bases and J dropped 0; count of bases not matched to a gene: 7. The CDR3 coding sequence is TGTGCCAGCAGCGCCATTAGCGGGGGTAGCACAGATACGCAGTATTTT. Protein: CASSAISGGSTDTQYF.

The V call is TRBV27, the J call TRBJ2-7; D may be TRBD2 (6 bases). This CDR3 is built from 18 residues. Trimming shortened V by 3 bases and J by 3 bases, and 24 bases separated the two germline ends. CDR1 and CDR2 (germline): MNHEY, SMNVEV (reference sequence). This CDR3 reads CASSFGGIGTAVFYEQYF. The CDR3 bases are TGTGCCAGCAGTTTCGGAGGGATTGGGACCGCGGTTTTCTACGAGCAGTACTTC.

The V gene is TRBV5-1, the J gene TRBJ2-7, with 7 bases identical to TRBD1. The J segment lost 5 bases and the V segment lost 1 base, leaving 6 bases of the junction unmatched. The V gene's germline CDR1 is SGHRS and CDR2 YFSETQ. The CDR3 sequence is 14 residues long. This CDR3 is CASSLRTGSDEQYF. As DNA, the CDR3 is TGCGCCAGCAGCTTGAGGACAGGAAGCGACGAGCAGTACTTC.